These 26 T cell receptor beta chains were all obtained from the same sample, sequenced in a study of blood T cells in healthy people across ages. Then a second PCR, running about 6 to 12 cycles, was carried out with a sample-barcoded 5' primer and a J-beta primer mix. TCRdb passed the 5' RACE reads through MiXCR, listing each CDR3 protein once. The profile shows about 1.4 million distinct CDR3 sequences, approximately 59% of them singletons. Sequenced: blood. The receptor source for this set is a man aged 18 to 30 in good health.

The gene calls are TRBV4-1 and TRBJ2-1, with TRBD2 matching over 9 bases. V was pared by 2 bases and J by 6 bases, with 8 bases of the junction left unmatched. Germline lookup yields CDR1 MGHRA and CDR2 YSYEKL. This CDR3 contains 16 residues. The CDR3 DNA is TGCGCCAGCAGCCAAAGACTAGCGGCACAGATCAATGAGCAGTTCTTC. As protein: CASSQRLAAQINEQFF.

This clonotype has only a few counts. The genes are TRBV6-5 and TRBJ1-6; no reliable D call. Germline V gives CDR1 MNHEY, CDR2 SVGAGI. V was cut by 8 bases and J by 10 bases, with 15 bases left in between. The CDR3 runs 13 residues. Here the CDR3 DNA reads TGTGCCAGCCGGCGAGGTGAAAACTCACCCCTCCACTTT. Translation gives CASRRGENSPLHF.

The chain combines TRBV20-1 with TRBJ2-7, with 8 positions matching TRBD1. The V gene's germline CDR1 is DFQATT and CDR2 SNEGSKA (reference sequence). There are 14 residues in the CDR3. The ends lost 5 bases at V and 2 bases at J; junction bases unmatched: 8. CDR3 sequence: CSASWTGIPYEQYF. The CDR3 DNA reads TGCAGTGCTTCCTGGACAGGGATCCCCTACGAGCAGTACTTC.

This clonotype was counted only a few times. This rearrangement joins TRBV7-9 to TRBJ2-7; D possibly corresponds to TRBD2 (6 bases). There are 16 residues in the CDR3. Per the germline V gene, CDR1 is SEHNR and CDR2 is FQNEAQ (reference sequence). V lost 1 base and J 3 bases, leaving 16 bases between the germline ends. The chain's CDR3 is CASSLGRDGSIYEQYF. The CDR3 DNA reads TGTGCCAGCAGCTTAGGTAGGGACGGGAGTATCTACGAGCAGTACTTC.

This clonotype was recorded a few times. V usage is TRBV27 and J usage is TRBJ2-7, with D possibly being TRBD1 (6 bases). Germline V gene lookup returns CDR1 MNHEY and CDR2 SMNVEV (reference sequence). This CDR3 region has 13 residues. Trimming took off 3 bases at V and 6 bases at J, with 12 bases between the two ends. The CDR3 nucleotides read TGTGCCAGCAGTTTCCCAGGGGCCTCCGAGCAGTACTTC. Protein sequence: CASSFPGASEQYF.

This clonotype was observed a handful of times. V gene TRBV29-1 combines with J gene TRBJ1-2, with D perhaps TRBD1 (5 bases). The CDR3 length is 12 residues. Germline assignment: CDR1 SQVTM and CDR2 ANQGSEA. V lost 3 bases and J 5 bases, leaving 10 bases between the germline ends. This CDR3 is CSVEGRVYGYTF. CDR3 DNA sequence: TGCAGCGTTGAGGGCAGGGTATATGGCTACACCTTC.

V and J are TRBV5-1 and TRBJ1-1; D unclear. The CDR3 extends over 16 amino acids. Germline lookup yields CDR1 SGHRS and CDR2 YFSETQ. V dropped 0 bases and J dropped 1 base, with 13 bases sitting between them. CDR3 sequence (DNA): TGCGCCAGCAGCTTGGTGATAGGTCAGTCGAACACTGAAGCTTTCTTT. Translating gives CASSLVIGQSNTEAFF.

The chain couples TRBV15 to TRBJ2-1; 9 bases match TRBD2. The ends lost 4 bases at V and 6 bases at J; junction bases unmatched: 10. This CDR3 is 16 amino acids long. Germline assignment: CDR1 LNHNV and CDR2 YYDKDF (reference sequence). The CDR3 sequence is CATSTTGTSWVNEQFF. The DNA for the CDR3 is TGTGCCACCAGCACGACCGGGACTAGCTGGGTCAATGAGCAGTTCTTC.

The chain combines TRBV4-2 with TRBJ2-1, with D perhaps being TRBD1 or TRBD2 (5 bases each). The length of the CDR3 is 12 residues. Germline V gives CDR1 LGHNA, CDR2 YNFKEQ. Between the trimmed V and J ends, which lost 10 bases and 4 bases, there was a span of 11 bases. This CDR3 reads CATGANYNEQFF. In DNA form, the CDR3 reads TGTGCCACCGGGGCTAATTACAATGAGCAGTTCTTC.

Here the CDR3 reads CATGGGPTSLFGDTQYF. In nucleotides, the CDR3 is TGTGCCACAGGGGGCGGTCCCACTTCCTTATTTGGCGATACGCAGTATTTT. The chain has TRBV2 and TRBJ2-3, with 8 bases lining up with TRBD1. The germline CDR1 and CDR2 sequences are SNHLY and FYNNEI. The CDR3 has 17 amino acids. The V gene end was trimmed by 10 bases and the J gene end by 6 bases; junction bases not matched to a gene: 21.

The chain carries TRBV20-1 and TRBJ2-3; no reliable D call. The length of the CDR3 is 13 residues. V was pared by 0 bases and J by 4 bases, with 8 bases between. Germline lookup yields CDR1 DFQATT and CDR2 SNEGSKA (reference sequence). The CDR3 reads CSAREAGSDTQYF. In DNA, the CDR3 is TGCAGTGCTAGAGAGGCAGGTTCAGATACGCAGTATTTT.

The rearrangement joins TRBV14 to TRBJ2-3; 7 nucleotides line up with TRBD2. The CDR3 has 16 amino acids. Per the germline V gene, CDR1 is SGHDN and CDR2 is FVKESK. J was trimmed by 4 bases and V by 1 base; bases with no gene match: 8. The CDR3 coding sequence is TGTGCCAGCAGCCAAGTTGGCGGGAGTTTGGCAGATACGCAGTATTTT. It specifies CASSQVGGSLADTQYF.

A remark on this clonotype: Relative to the germline gene, one junction end is altered; a read error may explain this. The rearrangement joins TRBV7-9 to TRBJ2-5; D is possibly TRBD1 or TRBD2 (5 bases each). This CDR3 is 15 amino acids long. Germline CDR1 reads SEHNR; CDR2 reads FQNEAQ (reference sequence). The CDR3: CVSSRLIRDGETQYF. The CDR3 region has the DNA TGTGTCAGCAGTCGACTCATCAGGGACGGGGAGACCCAGTACTTC. The whole variable domain, remainder taken from reference TRBV7-9 and TRBJ2-5, is DTGVSQNPRHKITKRGQNVTFRCDPISEHNRLYWYRQTLGQGPEFLTYFQNEAQLEKSRLLSDRFSAERPKGSFSTLEIQRTEQGDSAMYLCVSSRLIRDGETQYFGPGTRLLVL.

V and J are TRBV6-2 or TRBV6-3 and TRBJ1-5, with D tentatively TRBD1 (5 bases). This CDR3 comprises 16 residues. V was cut by 6 bases and J by 3 bases, with 18 bases left in between. Per germline, CDR1 MNHEY and CDR2 SVGEGT. The DNA for the CDR3 is TGTGCCAGCAGAGATCTTGCGAAAGGGGACAATCAGCCCCAGCATTTT. Translated, it gives CASRDLAKGDNQPQHF.

The chain links TRBV29-1 to TRBJ2-5; no firm D call. V lost 7 bases, J lost 2 bases, and 8 bases lay in between. Germline V CDR1 and CDR2: SQVTM, ANQGSEA. The CDR3 runs to 11 residues. This CDR3 reads CSAIDQETQYF. CDR3 in DNA: TGCAGCGCGATAGATCAAGAGACCCAGTACTTC.

The J gene is TRBJ1-1, the V gene TRBV4-2, with 8 bases that match TRBD1. The V gene end was trimmed by 4 bases and the J gene end by 3 bases; junction bases not matched to a gene: 16. Germline V gives CDR1 LGHNA, CDR2 YNFKEQ. This CDR3 spans 18 amino acids. The CDR3 sequence is CASSRTAGGAFLDTEAFF. DNA of the CDR3: TGTGCCAGCAGCCGGACGGCAGGGGGCGCTTTCCTGGACACTGAAGCTTTCTTT.

The rearrangement joins TRBV9 to TRBJ2-4, with 8 bases aligning to TRBD2. With the DNA end fitting TRBJ2-7 better, the J assignment may be wrong. Germline V gene lookup returns CDR1 SGDLS and CDR2 YYNGEE. The length of the CDR3 is 16 residues. The CDR3 region has the DNA TGTGCCAGCAGCGAGAAGACTAGCGTGGAAACCTACGAGCAGTACTTC. Its protein is CASSEKTSVETYEQYF.

The CDR3 bases are TGTGCCAGCAGCGTAGAGAGGGGTGAGCAGTTCTTC. It translates to CASSVERGEQFF. This chain connects TRBV9 to TRBJ2-1; TRBD1 or TRBD2 may be the D gene (5 bases each). Germline CDR1 reads SGDLS; CDR2 reads YYNGEE. V was cut by 0 bases and J by 9 bases, with 7 bases left in between. The CDR3 runs 12 residues.

This clonotype was counted between two and nine times. This chain links TRBV14 with TRBJ2-5, with a possible D match to TRBD2 (5 bases). The J call could be wrong; TRBJ2-7 is a better fit for the DNA end. Germline V CDR1 and CDR2: SGHDN, FVKESK. CDR3 length: 13 amino acids. The DNA for the CDR3 is TGTGCCAGCAGCCAAAGACTATTTGGCGAGCAGTACTTC. This translates into CASSQRLFGEQYF.

In the case of this clonotype: The missing conserved phenylalanine or tryptophan at the end of this CDR3 makes a read error likely. No DNA is shown, since the ends of the CDR3 on it are uncertain; the CDR3 is the one TCRdb lists. The J gene is TRBJ2-7, the V gene TRBV7-4; the D call TRBD2 from the table was never checked on the DNA. The CDR3 is 16 residues long, ends included. CDR1 is SGHVT and CDR2 is SQSDAQ in the germline V gene. CDR3 sequence: CASSPIRSSRKRPSTS.

The chain is built from TRBV6-4 and TRBJ2-3; no firm D call. Between the trimmed V and J ends, which lost 3 bases and 6 bases, there was a span of 13 bases. This CDR3 is 14 amino acids long. CDR1 and CDR2 from the germline V gene are MRHNA and SNTAGT. The CDR3 DNA is TGTGCCAGCAGTGAGTCGGTCCGACTCGATACGCAGTATTTT. Its translation is CASSESVRLDTQYF.

The table lists this clonotype with a few counts. V is TRBV4-2 and J is TRBJ2-5, with unresolved D. The germline V gene encodes CDR1 LGHNA and CDR2 YNFKEQ. Deletions cut 1 base from V and 4 bases from J, with 10 bases between. The CDR3 has 14 amino acids. In nucleotides, the CDR3 is TGTGCCAGCAGCCAAGGGGTTGCGGTAGAGACCCAGTACTTC. Its translation is CASSQGVAVETQYF.

This clonotype was picked up a small number of times. V usage is TRBV15 and J usage is TRBJ2-3; D unresolved. V lost 1 base and J 0 bases, leaving 5 bases between the germline ends. The CDR3 sequence is 14 residues long. Germline CDR1 reads LNHNV; CDR2 reads YYDKDF (reference sequence). CDR3 coding DNA: TGTGCCACCAGCAGAGTGGGAAGCACAGATACGCAGTATTTT. Translating it yields CATSRVGSTDTQYF. Based on the CDR3 plus reference TRBV15 and TRBJ2-3, the full variable domain is DAMVIQNPRYQVTQFGKPVTLSCSQTLNHNVMYWYQQKSSQAPKLLFHYYDKDFNNEADTPDNFQSRRPNTSFCFLDIRSPGLGDTAMYLCATSRVGSTDTQYFGPGTRLTVL.

This clonotype was seen a few times. This sequence joins TRBV20-1 and TRBJ2-7; TRBD2 aligns across 7 bases. CDR3 length: 15 amino acids. V lost 3 bases, J lost 4 bases, and 12 bases stayed unmatched. Germline CDR1 reads DFQATT; CDR2 reads SNEGSKA (reference sequence). The CDR3 nucleotides are TGCAGTGCTAGGCTGTATCGGGGAGGGCCTTACGAGCAGTACTTC. Encoded protein: CSARLYRGGPYEQYF.

The gene calls are TRBV12-3 or TRBV12-4 and TRBJ1-4; no clear D. V lost 3 bases, J lost 6 bases, and 14 bases lay in between. The CDR3 consists of 15 residues. In DNA, the CDR3 is TGTGCCAGCAGTTTCCTACCGCTCCCAGATGAAAAACTGTTTTTT. Its translation: CASSFLPLPDEKLFF.

This clonotype occurred a few times. The chain combines TRBV28 with TRBJ2-2; D is unresolved. Trimming removed 2 bases from V and 3 bases from J, with 7 bases in between. From germline, CDR1 is MDHEN and CDR2 SYDVKM. The CDR3 loop spans 14 amino acids. The CDR3 nucleotides are TGTGCCAGCAGTTTAAGGTCCCACACCGGGGAGCTGTTTTTT. This sequence encodes CASSLRSHTGELFF.